This passage covers 24 T cell receptor beta chains from one sample sequenced in a study of OX40 agonist ivuxolimab in advanced cancers. Some clones are missing from TCRdb's copy, which holds only in-frame ones; the method was immunoSEQ multiplex PCR. The sample yields 71,000 or so clones, roughly three quarters seen once. The material sequenced was CD4+ or CD8+ T cells sorted from blood, taken in a trial of the OX40 agonist ivuxolimab. The receptors were gathered from an adult with an advanced solid tumor such as melanoma, head and neck, liver or kidney cancer.

The chain carries TRBV6-1 and TRBJ1-4; TRBD1 aligns across 9 bases. CDR3 length equals 14 residues. The junction had 5 bases not matched to a gene; V was cut back by 6 bases and J by 6 bases. CDR1 is MNHNS, CDR2 SASEGT, per germline. The DNA of the CDR3 is TGTGCCAGCAGCTTGACAGGGGGTGATGAAAAACTGTTTTTT. This translates into CASSLTGGDEKLFF.

This chain uses TRBV6-1 with TRBJ1-3; TRBD1 might be the D (5 bases). The length of the CDR3 is 13 residues. The germline gives CDR1 MNHNS, CDR2 SASEGT. The ends were cut back, 7 bases at V and 4 bases at J, with 11 bases in the middle. The CDR3 reads CASNQGYGNTIYF. The CDR3 region has the DNA TGTGCCAGCAATCAGGGTTACGGAAACACCATATATTTT.

This rearrangement joins TRBV2 to TRBJ2-2; 8 bases line up with TRBD2. CDR3 length equals 15 residues. The trim removed 7 bases at V and 0 bases at J, leaving 4 bases unmatched. Germline V gives CDR1 SNHLY, CDR2 FYNNEI. CDR3 DNA: TGTGCCAGCACCGAGGGACTAGCGAACACCGGGGAGCTGTTTTTT. It specifies CASTEGLANTGELFF.

This chain connects TRBV4-1 to TRBJ1-6; D possibly corresponds to TRBD1 (6 bases). Looked up from germline, CDR1 is MGHRA and CDR2 is YSYEKL. The CDR3 length is 15 residues. The V end lost 5 bases, the J end lost 3 bases, and 11 bases lay between the germline ends. The CDR3 coding sequence is TGCGCCAGCAGCGAAAGACAGGACTATAATTCACCCCTCCACTTT. Amino acid sequence: CASSERQDYNSPLHF.

The J gene is TRBJ1-5, the V gene TRBV7-2; D is possibly TRBD1 (5 bases). V lost 1 base and J lost 9, with 19 bases in between. CDR3 length: 16 amino acids. Looked up from germline, CDR1 is SGHTA and CDR2 is FQGNSA. The CDR3 DNA reads TGTGCCAGCAGCTTAGACGGCAGCTCGGGGCGGCGGCCCCAGCATTTT. It yields the protein CASSLDGSSGRRPQHF.

The CDR3 is CAGGRATSGRAEQYF. DNA of the CDR3: TGTGCCGGAGGAAGGGCGACTAGCGGGAGGGCAGAGCAGTACTTC. This chain uses TRBV30 with TRBJ2-7; TRBD2 matches 14 bases. In germline, CDR1 is GTSNPN, CDR2 SVGIG (reference sequence). CDR3 size: 15 residues. With 8 bases clipped from V and 7 bases from J, the junction kept 13 bases outside the gene matches.

This chain uses TRBV6-4 with TRBJ2-2; TRBD2 agrees at 8 bases. CDR1 and CDR2 from the germline V gene are MRHNA and SNTAGT. Trimming cost V 3 bases and J 5 bases; bases outside gene matches: 5. The CDR3 has 15 amino acids. Here the CDR3 reads CASSELSGSTGELFF. The CDR3 DNA reads as TGTGCCAGCAGTGAACTAAGCGGGAGTACCGGGGAGCTGTTTTTT.

The chain joins TRBV4-1 to TRBJ2-6, with D possibly matching TRBD1 (7 bases). The CDR3 covers 16 residues. Germline assignment: CDR1 MGHRA and CDR2 YSYEKL. Trimming took 6 bases from V and 2 from J, leaving 14 bases between them. The CDR3, as DNA: TGCGCCAGCAGAGCACGCGGGACAGCTGGGGCCAACGTCCTGACTTTC. This sequence encodes CASRARGTAGANVLTF.

Only one count was recorded for this clone. The rearrangement uses TRBV30 and TRBJ2-1; no definite D call. CDR1 GTSNPN and CDR2 SVGIG come from the germline V gene (reference sequence). The germline V and J ends were trimmed by 5 bases and 5 bases, with 4 bases remaining between them. This CDR3 is 10 amino acids long. Written as DNA, the CDR3 is TGTGCCTGGGGGGACAATGAGCAGTTCTTC. Translating gives CAWGDNEQFF. Filled out from reference TRBV30 and TRBJ2-1, the complete variable domain reads SQTIHQWPATLVQPVGSPLSLECTVEGTSNPNLYWYRQAAGRGLQLLFYSVGIGQISSEVPQNLSASRPQDRQFILSSKKLLLSDSGFYLCAWGDNEQFFGPGTRLTVL.

In regard to this clone: The CDR3 does not close with the conserved phenylalanine or tryptophan, likely indicating a read error. The DNA is left out, because the CDR3 cannot be placed on it with certainty; the CDR3 is given as TCRdb lists it. The V call is TRBV6-5, the J call TRBJ1-1; whether TRBD1, the table's D call, matches the DNA was not checked. The CDR3 region is 11 residues in length, termini included. From germline, CDR1 is MNHEY and CDR2 SVGAGI. This CDR3 is CASSAPRQGNL.

The chain joins TRBV7-2 to TRBJ2-3; 7 bases are a match to TRBD1. The length of the CDR3 is 15 residues. The germline gives CDR1 SGHTA, CDR2 FQGNSA. J gave up 2 bases and V 5 bases, and 7 bases lay outside the gene matches. The CDR3 is CASSLGQVVTDTQYF. CDR3 sequence (DNA): TGTGCCAGCAGCCTAGGACAGGTCGTCACAGATACGCAGTATTTT.

CDR3 nucleotides: TGTGCCAGCAGTGCCCTAGCGGGCCCGTCCTACGAGCAGTACTTC. The encoded protein is CASSALAGPSYEQYF. V gene TRBV6-1 combines with J gene TRBJ2-7; 8 nucleotides align to TRBD2. CDR1 and CDR2 from the germline V gene are MNHNS and SASEGT. This CDR3 is built from 15 residues. With V trimmed by 4 bases and J by 1 base, 6 bases remained unmatched.

Concerning this clone itself: With a much larger clone just one base away, this may be a read error. CDR3 DNA sequence: TGTGCCGGCAGCCCCGGGGGGACTTTAAGCTCCTACAATGAGCAGTTCTTC. Protein: CAGSPGGTLSSYNEQFF. This chain links TRBV7-9 with TRBJ2-1; 7 nucleotides agree with TRBD2. CDR1 is SEHNR and CDR2 is FQNEAQ in the germline V gene (reference sequence). The CDR3 length is 17 residues.

The chain combines TRBV11-2 with TRBJ2-7, with D maybe TRBD2 (5 bases). The CDR3 is 16 residues long. V lost 5 bases, J lost 4 bases, and 21 bases lay in between. The germline CDR1 and CDR2 sequences are SGHAT and FQNNGV. The CDR3 sequence is CASSPGWRSPGYEQYF. DNA of the CDR3: TGTGCCAGCAGCCCGGGATGGCGGTCCCCCGGGTACGAGCAGTACTTC. Full variable domain (outside the CDR3, taken from reference TRBV11-2 and TRBJ2-7): EAGVAQSPRYKIIEKRQSVAFWCNPISGHATLYWYQQILGQGPKLLIQFQNNGVVDDSQLPKDRFSAERLKGVDSTLKIQPAKLEDSAVYLCASSPGWRSPGYEQYFGPGTRLTVT.

The chain employs TRBV5-1 and TRBJ1-1, with 7 bases aligning to TRBD1. This CDR3 spans 13 amino acids. Germline CDR1 is SGHRS and CDR2 is YFSETQ. V lost 5 bases and J lost 1; bases outside the gene matches: 2. CDR3: CASSWDRNTEAFF. In DNA form, the CDR3 reads TGCGCCAGCAGTTGGGACAGGAACACTGAAGCTTTCTTT.

The rearrangement joins TRBV27 to TRBJ1-2; perhaps TRBD1 as D (6 bases). The CDR3 runs to 18 residues. The germline V gene encodes CDR1 MNHEY and CDR2 SMNVEV (reference sequence). V was cut by 6 bases and J by 4 bases, with 27 bases left in between. The CDR3 sequence: CASSSTSRGLSNTYGYTF. CDR3 sequence (DNA): TGTGCCAGCAGCTCCACGAGCAGGGGCTTAAGCAATACCTATGGCTACACCTTC.

The V gene is TRBV6-5, the J gene TRBJ2-7, with D perhaps matching TRBD1 (6 bases). The CDR3 has 15 residues. Deletions cut 4 bases from V and 3 bases from J, with 16 bases between. Looked up from germline, CDR1 is MNHEY and CDR2 is SVGAGI. The CDR3 DNA follows: TGTGCCAGCAGTTTGGGGCCCACAGGGAACTACGAGCAGTACTTC. Translation: CASSLGPTGNYEQYF.

In DNA form, the CDR3 reads TGCGCCAGCAGCCGGAGCCTAACAGGGGGCTATGGAAACACCATATATTTT. The encoded protein is CASSRSLTGGYGNTIYF. The rearrangement joins TRBV5-1 to TRBJ1-3; 9 bases match TRBD1. The germline gives CDR1 SGHRS, CDR2 YFSETQ. V gave up 4 bases and J gave up 3 bases; unmatched junction bases: 11. The CDR3 has 17 amino acids.

The V call is TRBV9, the J call TRBJ1-6; 7 nucleotides agree with TRBD1. The germline V gene has CDR1 SGDLS and CDR2 YYNGEE. V was pared by 3 bases and J by 6 bases, with 6 bases of the junction left unmatched. This CDR3 is 15 amino acids long. The CDR3 region has the DNA TGTGCCAGCAGCGACGCAGGGGGTTTTAATTCACCCCTCCACTTT. The encoded protein is CASSDAGGFNSPLHF. Based on the CDR3 plus reference TRBV9 and TRBJ1-6, the full variable domain is DSGVTQTPKHLITATGQRVTLRCSPRSGDLSVYWYQQSLDQGLQFLIQYYNGEERAKGNILERFSAQQFPDLHSELNLSSLELGDSALYFCASSDAGGFNSPLHFGNGTRLTVT.

J is TRBJ2-6 and V is TRBV6-5; D is unclear. The germline gives CDR1 MNHEY, CDR2 SVGAGI. There are 15 residues in the CDR3. Trimming stripped 2 bases from V and 0 bases from J, with 5 bases between. CDR3 sequence: CASSYKLSGANVLTF. Written as DNA, the CDR3 is TGTGCCAGCAGTTACAAGCTCTCTGGGGCCAACGTCCTGACTTTC.

The V gene is TRBV5-1, the J gene TRBJ1-4, with unresolved D. The V end lost 0 bases, the J end lost 3 bases, and 9 bases lay between the germline ends. The CDR3 covers 15 residues. Germline loops: CDR1 SGHRS, CDR2 YFSETQ. The CDR3 sequence: CASSLASGSNEKLFF. The CDR3 DNA follows: TGCGCCAGCAGCTTGGCCTCGGGGTCTAATGAAAAACTGTTTTTT.

The rearrangement uses TRBV5-1 and TRBJ1-2, with a tentative D call TRBD1 (6 bases). V was cut by 2 bases and J by 8 bases, with 19 bases left in between. Germline CDR1 SGHRS, CDR2 YFSETQ. The CDR3 sequence is 15 residues long. The CDR3 DNA follows: TGCGCCAGCAGCTTAGAATCCGGAACAGGGCAAGGCTACACCTTC. This sequence encodes CASSLESGTGQGYTF.

V is TRBV6-6 and J is TRBJ1-1, with 8 nucleotides matching TRBD1. The length of the CDR3 is 13 residues. The trim removed 8 bases at V and 6 bases at J, leaving 8 bases unmatched. CDR1 and CDR2 (germline): MNHNY, SVGAGI (reference sequence). The CDR3 spells CASGQGAPAEAFF. In nucleotides, the CDR3 is TGTGCCAGCGGGCAGGGGGCGCCGGCTGAAGCTTTCTTT.

The chain links TRBV7-2 to TRBJ2-1, with TRBD2 identical over 7 bases. CDR3 length equals 15 residues. Losses at the gene ends were 2 bases for V and 2 bases for J; bases not matched to a gene: 3. CDR1 is SGHTA, CDR2 FQGNSA, per germline. The CDR3 nucleotides are TGTGCCAGCAGCTTACGGCGGGAGCCCTACAATGAGCAGTTCTTC. Its protein product is CASSLRREPYNEQFF.